Listed below are T cell receptor beta chains from one sample, sequenced in a study of blood T cell repertoires in COVID-19. Sequencing was performed with immunoSEQ multiplex PCR; in TCRdb, only in-frame clones are kept and a portion is missing. The profile shows approximately 140,000 clones, under 80% of them singletons. Sample: peripheral blood. These receptors came from a man older than 75 with acute or convalescent COVID-19. Both conserved end residues are part of each CDR3. A D gene is named only where the DNA matches it firmly. Not every row has a clone size; where given, it reads once, few, many or a size class.

V	D	J	size	CDR3	DNA
TRBV11-2	-	TRBJ2-7	-	CASSLVRGLPGMYF	TGTGCCAGCAGCTTAGTGAGAGGCCTGCCCGGCATGTACTTC
TRBV25-1	-	TRBJ2-3	-	CASGTTDTQYF	TGTGCCAGCGGCACCACAGATACGCAGTATTTT
TRBV12-3/TRBV12-4	-	TRBJ1-1	-	CASSFRQTEAFF	TGTGCCAGCAGTTTTCGACAGACTGAAGCTTTCTTT
TRBV4-3	-	TRBJ1-3	-	CASSIQVAGGNTIYF	TGCGCCAGCAGCATACAGGTAGCAGGGGGAAACACCATATATTTT
TRBV5-6	TRBD1	TRBJ1-2	-	CASSSWTGTDGYTF	TGTGCCAGCAGCTCCTGGACAGGGACGGATGGCTACACCTTC
TRBV19	TRBD1	TRBJ2-3	-	CASSRGQGSKDTQYF	TGTGCCAGTAGTAGAGGACAGGGTTCGAAAGATACGCAGTATTTT
TRBV6-2/TRBV6-3	TRBD1	TRBJ2-7	many	CASSYRDSSYEQYF	TGTGCCAGCAGTTACCGGGACAGCTCCTACGAGCAGTACTTC
TRBV19	-	TRBJ1-2	-	CASSPRRGREGYTF	TGTGCCAGTAGCCCCAGAAGGGGCAGGGAAGGCTACACCTTC
TRBV18	-	TRBJ1-3	once	CASSPGSGSGNTIYF	TGTGCCAGCTCACCTGGGTCGGGCTCTGGAAACACCATATATTTT
TRBV28	-	TRBJ2-1	few	CASSFEGSYNEQFF	TGTGCCAGCAGTTTTGAGGGTTCCTACAATGAGCAGTTCTTC
TRBV11-3	-	TRBJ2-2	-	CASSQAGVGELFF	TGTGCCAGCAGCCAGGCAGGGGTTGGGGAGCTGTTTTTT
TRBV6-5	-	TRBJ2-3	-	CASGLRTDTQYF	TGTGCCTCTGGGCTACGCACAGATACGCAGTATTTT
TRBV9	TRBD2	TRBJ2-3	-	CASSETSGQGDTQYF	TGTGCCAGCAGCGAGACTAGCGGGCAGGGAGATACGCAGTATTTT
TRBV7-9	-	TRBJ1-1	-	CASSLGGLNTEAFF	TGTGCCAGCAGCTTAGGAGGGCTGAACACTGAAGCTTTCTTT
TRBV5-5	TRBD1	TRBJ1-2	-	CASSHRDRDYGYTF	TGTGCCAGCAGCCACCGGGACAGGGACTATGGCTACACCTTC
TRBV19	TRBD1	TRBJ2-5	-	CASSILGTEQETQYF	TGTGCCAGTAGTATCTTAGGGACAGAACAAGAGACCCAGTACTTC
TRBV29-1	-	TRBJ1-1	-	CSGTQGDTEAFF	TGCAGCGGTACACAGGGCGACACTGAAGCTTTCTTT
TRBV9	-	TRBJ2-7	-	CASSVAPDSLYEQYF	TGTGCCAGCAGCGTAGCCCCGGACTCACTATACGAGCAGTACTTC
TRBV20-1	-	TRBJ1-6	once	CSASRITSSYNSPLHF	TGCAGTGCTAGTCGTATTACGAGCTCCTATAATTCACCCCTCCACTTT
TRBV7-9	-	TRBJ1-1	-	CASSSHQRQSEAFF	TGTGCCAGCAGCTCTCACCAACGACAGTCTGAAGCTTTCTTT
TRBV6-5	-	TRBJ1-2	-	CASSLTDSINGGYTF	TGTGCCAGCAGTCTGACTGACAGTATAAACGGGGGCTACACCTTC
TRBV6-5	-	TRBJ1-6	-	CASSPSRQGNSPLHF	TGTGCCAGCAGCCCCAGTAGGCAGGGTAATTCACCCCTCCACTTT
TRBV15	-	TRBJ1-5	-	CATSRGRGGSNQPQHF	TGTGCCACCAGCAGAGGCAGGGGTGGGAGCAATCAGCCCCAGCATTTT